This T cell receptor beta chain was retrieved from a study of T cells in Graves' hyperthyroidism and ophthalmopathy. Overall study results and limits: Among clonotypes expanded in thyroid above 0.001, most were also found in blood.

The patients, who ranged from 18 to 65 in age, presented with newly diagnosed hyperthyroidism lasting under 2 months. Patients were excluded for uncontrolled infection, other autoimmune disease, pregnancy or lactation. PBMCs stemmed from 10 ml fresh peripheral blood. The CDR3 is 19 amino acids. The germline V gene encodes CDR1 LNHNV and CDR2 YYDKDF (reference sequence). The J segment lost 0 bases and the V segment lost 0 bases, leaving 12 bases of the junction unmatched. In the case of this clonotype: The antigen is undetermined.

RNA transcripts yielded amplified TCR beta CDR3 regions. First-round RT-PCR with HTBI primers amplified the TCR CDR3 region. TCRdb itself ran the multiplex PCR reads through MiXCR, one entry per CDR3 protein. This repertoire shows almost 600,000 distinct CDR3 sequences, approximately 14% found once; its top ten account for roughly 6.2%. Sequences were obtained from blood. The sequence derives from a woman in her 30s with Graves' hyperthyroidism that later progressed to Graves' ophthalmopathy. This sequence joins TRBV15 and TRBJ1-1, with 8 bases identical to TRBD1. CDR3 protein: CATSRDQAAGQVMNTEAFF. The CDR3 nucleotides read TGTGCCACCAGCAGAGACCAGGCCGCGGGACAGGTGATGAACACTGAAGCTTTCTTT.